Each of the 11 T cell receptor beta chains below was sequenced from the same sample in a study of cytomegalovirus exposure and HLA in healthy donors. Researchers ran the PCR with 60 Vbeta and 13 Jbeta primers. This table comes from immunoSEQ multiplex PCR, and its TCRdb copy is limited to in-frame clones, with some not included. This table has about 140,000 clones, roughly 80% appearing once. The sequenced sample consisted of PBMCs. The source is a man aged 40-55 years in good health and CMV-seropositive.

The V and J genes are TRBV5-1 and TRBJ2-5; 9 nucleotides line up with TRBD1. V lost 4 bases, J lost 3 bases, and 4 bases stayed unmatched. Germline V lookup: CDR1 SGHRS, CDR2 YFSETQ. The CDR3 has 14 amino acids. The CDR3 bases are TGCGCCAGCAGCCAACAGGGGGCGAAAGAGACCCAGTACTTC. Translating it yields CASSQQGAKETQYF.

The chain employs TRBV19 and TRBJ2-5; TRBD2 agrees at 7 bases. J lost 1 base, V lost 1 base, and 3 bases had no gene match. This CDR3 is built from 15 residues. From germline, CDR1 is LNHDA and CDR2 SQIVND (reference sequence). The CDR3 DNA reads as TGTGCCAGTAGTATAGTGGGGAGGGTCCAAGAGACCCAGTACTTC. Protein product: CASSIVGRVQETQYF.

The rearrangement links TRBV10-3 to TRBJ1-1, with TRBD1 as a possible D gene (5 bases). Looked up from germline, CDR1 is ENHRY and CDR2 is SYGVKD. The CDR3 extends over 12 amino acids. With 6 bases removed from V and 7 bases from J, the gap between germline ends came to 12 bases. In DNA, the CDR3 is TGTGCCATCAGCCGAGTGGGGGGTGAAGCTTTCTTT. Amino acids: CAISRVGGEAFF.

This sequence joins TRBV6-1 and TRBJ2-1; D possibly corresponds to TRBD2 (7 bases). Germline V gives CDR1 MNHNS, CDR2 SASEGT. This CDR3 has 15 residues. The V end lost 4 bases, the J end lost 4 bases, and 14 bases lay between the germline ends. This CDR3 is CASSVSGGSYNEQFF. CDR3 nucleotide sequence: TGTGCCAGCAGTGTTTCGGGGGGCTCTTACAATGAGCAGTTCTTC.

The chain couples TRBV6-5 to TRBJ1-2, with TRBD1 matching 7 bases. The CDR3 loop spans 16 amino acids. After removal of 0 bases from V and 5 bases from J, the junction contained 9 bases not matched to a gene. CDR1 MNHEY and CDR2 SVGAGI come from the germline V gene. CDR3 nucleotide sequence: TGTGCCAGCAGTTACTCGTTTTCAGGGGGAGGTTATGGCTACACCTTC. Protein: CASSYSFSGGGYGYTF.

The chain combines TRBV27 with TRBJ1-6, with D possibly being TRBD1 (5 bases). Germline values: CDR1 MNHEY, CDR2 SMNVEV (reference sequence). The CDR3 is made up of 14 amino acids. V was clipped by 2 bases and J by 4 bases, with 6 bases between them. Written as DNA, the CDR3 is TGTGCCAGCAGTTTACCAGGGTATAATTCACCCCTCCACTTT. This sequence encodes CASSLPGYNSPLHF.

The chain combines TRBV7-8 with TRBJ1-1, with a possible D match to TRBD1 (6 bases). The germline V gene has CDR1 SGHVS and CDR2 FQNEAQ. CDR3 length equals 12 residues. V lost 2 bases to trimming and J lost 13 bases, with 14 bases between them. Here the CDR3 DNA reads TGTGCCAGCAGCTTACCACAGGGACCGAGTTTCTTT. It encodes CASSLPQGPSFF.

The sample holds one count of this clone. The chain employs TRBV4-3 and TRBJ2-3; 7 positions agree with TRBD2. The CDR3 sequence is 16 residues long. The junction had 10 bases not matched to a gene; V was cut back by 3 bases and J by 4 bases. CDR1 LGHNA and CDR2 YSLEER come from the germline V gene. The chain's CDR3 is CASSQDGEGSADTQYF. The CDR3 region has the DNA TGCGCCAGCAGCCAGGACGGGGAGGGAAGTGCAGATACGCAGTATTTT.

V usage is TRBV5-4 and J usage is TRBJ1-2, with TRBD1 matching 9 bases. J gave up 7 bases and V 0 bases, and 10 bases lay outside the gene matches. The CDR3 is 16 residues long. From germline, CDR1 is SGHNT and CDR2 YYREEE (reference sequence). The CDR3 is CASSLDRGHSPGGYTF. CDR3 nucleotide sequence: TGTGCCAGCAGCTTGGACAGGGGGCATAGTCCCGGTGGCTACACCTTC.

The chain couples TRBV28 to TRBJ1-2, with D unresolved. CDR1 is MDHEN and CDR2 is SYDVKM in the germline V gene. The CDR3 length is 12 residues. Trimming took off 1 base at V and 4 bases at J, with 4 bases between the two ends. This CDR3 reads CASSLSSYGYTF. The CDR3 DNA reads TGTGCCAGCAGTTTATCCAGCTATGGCTACACCTTC.

CDR3 loop: CATSRGLVYTF. The DNA for the CDR3 is TGTGCCACCAGCAGAGGATTAGTCTACACCTTC. The rearrangement links TRBV15 to TRBJ1-2; no clear D gene. The CDR3 totals 11 residues. Germline CDR1 and CDR2: LNHNV and YYDKDF (reference sequence). The V and J ends lost 1 base and 10 bases respectively, with 7 bases between them.